A selection of T cell receptor beta chains follows, all from one sample in a study of T cell repertoires in cytomegalovirus infection. TCRdb reprocessed the reads via MiXCR and lists one record per CDR3 protein. This table holds fewer than 700,000 distinct CDR3 sequences, 20% to 30% found once. Sequencing input: CD8+ T cells from PBMCs. All receptors derive from a human donor in good health (CMV status not recorded). Some clones in this sample may be carry-over from other donors' samples. Both conserved end residues are part of each CDR3. The D gene is left open where the match is weak. The size field is filled for only some rows; it gives once, few, many or a size class.

d_call	v_call	clone_size	cdr3_length	j_call	cdr3_aa	cdr3_nt
NA	TRBV23-1	few	13	TRBJ1-1	CASSQSGNTEAFF	TGCGCCAGCAGTCAATCTGGGAACACTGAAGCTTTCTTT
NA	TRBV2	few	12	TRBJ2-5	CASQGRKETQYF	TGTGCCAGCCAGGGCAGGAAAGAGACCCAGTACTTC
NA	TRBV12-3/TRBV12-4	many	13	TRBJ2-1	CASSLAGSNEQFF	TGTGCCAGCAGCTTAGCTGGGTCGAACGAGCAGTTCTTC
NA	TRBV11-1	many	17	TRBJ2-1	CASSLMRGPETYNEQFF	TGTGCCAGCAGCTTAATGCGGGGGCCCGAGACCTACAATGAGCAGTTCTTC
TRBD2	TRBV7-9	few	15	TRBJ2-1	CASSLKEGGYNEQFF	TGTGCCAGCAGCTTGAAGGAGGGAGGGTACAATGAGCAGTTCTTC
TRBD1	TRBV29-1	NA	15	TRBJ1-1	CSVEGDRGRVTEAFF	TGCAGCGTTGAAGGAGACAGGGGGCGAGTCACTGAAGCTTTCTTT
NA	TRBV7-9	NA	16	TRBJ2-2	CASSLRVRQITGELFF	TGTGCCAGCAGCTTAAGGGTCAGACAAATCACCGGGGAGCTGTTTTTT
NA	TRBV20-1	few	16	TRBJ1-6	CSARPPRQSYNSPLHF	TGCAGTGCTAGACCCCCTCGACAGTCCTATAATTCACCCCTCCACTTT
NA	TRBV15	many	18	TRBJ1-3	CATSRDQDRDYSGNTIYF	TGTGCCACCAGCAGAGATCAGGACAGAGATTACTCTGGAAACACCATATATTTT
TRBD1	TRBV7-9	many	15	TRBJ1-5	CASSLGQGGIQPQHF	TGTGCCAGCAGCTTAGGACAGGGAGGGATTCAGCCCCAGCATTTT
NA	TRBV7-9	NA	14	TRBJ1-2	CASSLARGVDGYTF	TGTGCCAGCAGCTTAGCGCGGGGAGTTGATGGCTACACCTTC
NA	TRBV29-1	once	15	TRBJ2-1	CSVEPRGGSYNEQFF	TGCAGCGTTGAACCGAGGGGGGGTTCATACAATGAGCAGTTCTTC
NA	TRBV6-5	few	13	TRBJ1-5	CASSHGLNQPQHF	TGTGCCAGCAGCCACGGCCTCAATCAGCCCCAGCATTTT
NA	TRBV7-9	NA	14	TRBJ1-1	CASSFSDQTPEAFF	TGTGCCAGCAGCTTCTCGGACCAAACACCTGAAGCTTTCTTT
NA	TRBV28	few	16	TRBJ1-1	CASPPLGSTAGTEAFF	TGTGCCAGCCCCCCACTCGGATCCACGGCCGGGACTGAAGCTTTCTTT
TRBD2	TRBV6-5	few	16	TRBJ2-1	CASRIAGRSSYNEQFF	TGTGCCAGCAGGATAGCGGGGCGGAGCTCCTACAATGAGCAGTTCTTC
NA	TRBV6-2/TRBV6-3	NA	12	TRBJ1-2	CASSTRSGGYTF	TGTGCCAGTAGCACAAGGTCGGGAGGCTACACCTTC
NA	TRBV6-5	NA	14	TRBJ1-5	CASSSAGSNQPQHF	TGTGCCAGCAGCTCCGCCGGTAGCAATCAGCCCCAGCATTTT
NA	TRBV4-2	NA	18	TRBJ2-3	CASSQEAWAPPSTDTQYF	TGTGCCAGCAGCCAAGAGGCGTGGGCCCCCCCTAGCACAGATACGCAGTATTTT
TRBD1	TRBV19	few	16	TRBJ1-2	CASSETLGQAYYGYTF	TGTGCCAGTAGTGAGACGCTCGGACAGGCTTACTATGGCTACACCTTC
TRBD1	TRBV20-1	few	14	TRBJ2-2	CSARGTGDTGELFF	TGCAGTGCTAGAGGGACAGGAGACACCGGGGAGCTGTTTTTT
TRBD1	TRBV28	NA	17	TRBJ1-2	CASSLNTGGVKGYGYTF	TGTGCCAGCAGTTTAAATACAGGGGGTGTAAAGGGGTATGGCTACACCTTC
NA	TRBV20-1	NA	19	TRBJ1-5	CSAKAPPKQGPYSNQPQHF	TGCAGTGCCAAAGCACCGCCCAAACAGGGACCTTATAGCAATCAGCCCCAGCATTTT
NA	TRBV7-6	many	14	TRBJ2-1	CAGSKGGPYNEQFF	TGTGCCGGATCAAAGGGAGGCCCCTACAATGAGCAGTTCTTC
TRBD2	TRBV7-9	NA	15	TRBJ2-5	CASRPSGGLQETQYF	TGTGCCAGCAGACCTAGCGGGGGGCTTCAAGAGACCCAGTACTTC
NA	TRBV29-1	NA	14	TRBJ2-5	CSVEERKPQETQYF	TGCAGCGTTGAAGAGCGGAAGCCCCAAGAGACCCAGTACTTC